This T cell receptor beta chain is drawn from a study of glioma-infiltrating T cells after dendritic cell vaccination. This CDR3 is 15 amino acids long. V was cut by 1 base and J by 0 bases, with 8 bases left in between. Germline V gene lookup returns CDR1 SGHVS and CDR2 FNYEAQ. Time point denoted: after dendritic cell vaccination, including at tumor progression/relapse. TCRdb's table, derived via immunoSEQ multiplex PCR, lists solely in-frame clones and lacks some. The table shows 100,000 or so clones, with nearly 90% occurring only once. The gene calls are TRBV7-6 and TRBJ2-3; D is perhaps TRBD2 (5 bases). This clonotype was obtained from a human donor with glioblastoma. This material consisted of blood, taken after dendritic cell vaccination. The CDR3 nucleotides are TGTGCCAGCAGCTTAGGTCCGGGGAGCACAGATACGCAGTATTTT. Translated, it gives CASSLGPGSTDTQYF. Variable domain in full (rest from reference TRBV7-6 and TRBJ2-3): GAGVSQSPRYKVTKRGQDVALRCDPISGHVSLYWYRQALGQGPEFLTYFNYEAQQDKSGLPNDRFSAERPEGSISTLTIQRTEQRDSAMYRCASSLGPGSTDTQYFGPGTRLTVL.